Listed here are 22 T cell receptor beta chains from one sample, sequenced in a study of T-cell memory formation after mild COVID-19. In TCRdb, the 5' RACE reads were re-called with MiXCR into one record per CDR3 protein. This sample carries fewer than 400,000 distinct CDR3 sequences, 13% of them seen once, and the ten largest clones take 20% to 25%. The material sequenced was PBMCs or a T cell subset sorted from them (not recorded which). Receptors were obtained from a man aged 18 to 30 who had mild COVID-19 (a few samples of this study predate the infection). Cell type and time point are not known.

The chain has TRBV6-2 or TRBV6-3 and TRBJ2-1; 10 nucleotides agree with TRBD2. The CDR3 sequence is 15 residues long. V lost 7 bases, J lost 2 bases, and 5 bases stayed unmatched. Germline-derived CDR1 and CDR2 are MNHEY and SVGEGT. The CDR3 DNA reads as TGTGCCAGCACCGAGCGGGGGGGCGCCTACAATGAGCAGTTCTTC. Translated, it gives CASTERGGAYNEQFF.

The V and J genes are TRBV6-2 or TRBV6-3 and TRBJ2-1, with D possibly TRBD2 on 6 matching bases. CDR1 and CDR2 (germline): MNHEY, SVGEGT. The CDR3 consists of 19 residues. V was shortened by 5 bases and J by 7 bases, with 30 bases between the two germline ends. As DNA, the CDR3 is TGTGCCAGCAGTAACCGTGGCCTAGCGCCGGCGCTGGGCCAAAATGAGCAGTTCTTC. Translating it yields CASSNRGLAPALGQNEQFF.

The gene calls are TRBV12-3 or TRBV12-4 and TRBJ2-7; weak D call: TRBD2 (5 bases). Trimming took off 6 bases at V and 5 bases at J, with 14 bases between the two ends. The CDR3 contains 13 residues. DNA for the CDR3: TGTGCCAGCAGCCCTTCTAGCCACCACGAGCAGTACGTC. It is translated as CASSPSSHHEQYV.

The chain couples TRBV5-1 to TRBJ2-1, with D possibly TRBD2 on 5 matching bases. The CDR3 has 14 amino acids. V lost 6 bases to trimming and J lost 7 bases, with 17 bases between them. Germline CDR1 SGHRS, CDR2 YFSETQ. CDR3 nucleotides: TGCGCCAGCACCAAAGAGGGTCGGGCAAATGAGCAGTTCTTC. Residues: CASTKEGRANEQFF. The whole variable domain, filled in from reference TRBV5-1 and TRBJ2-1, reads KAGVTQTPRYLIKTRGQQVTLSCSPISGHRSVSWYQQTPGQGLQFLFEYFSETQRNKGNFPGRFSGRQFSNSRSEMNVSTLELGDSALYLCASTKEGRANEQFFGPGTRLTVL.

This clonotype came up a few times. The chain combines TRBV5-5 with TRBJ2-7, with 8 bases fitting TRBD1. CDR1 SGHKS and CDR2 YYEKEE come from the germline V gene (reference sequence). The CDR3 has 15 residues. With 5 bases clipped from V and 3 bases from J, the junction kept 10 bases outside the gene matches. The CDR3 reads CASRPGGRVIYEQYF. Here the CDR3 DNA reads TGTGCCAGCAGGCCAGGGGGCAGGGTGATCTACGAGCAGTACTTC.

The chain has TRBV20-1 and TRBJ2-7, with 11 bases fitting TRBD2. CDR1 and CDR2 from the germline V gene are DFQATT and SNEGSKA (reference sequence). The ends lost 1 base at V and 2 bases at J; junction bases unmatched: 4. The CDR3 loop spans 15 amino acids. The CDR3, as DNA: TGCAGTGCTAGAGCCGGGACTAGCGGACCCTACGAGCAGTACTTC. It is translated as CSARAGTSGPYEQYF.

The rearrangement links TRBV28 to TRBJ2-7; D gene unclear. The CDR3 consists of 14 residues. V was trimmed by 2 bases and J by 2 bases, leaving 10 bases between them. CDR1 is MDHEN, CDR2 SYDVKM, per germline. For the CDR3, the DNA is TGTGCCAGCAGTTTAGGGGTGCCCCCCTACGAGCAGTACTTC. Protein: CASSLGVPPYEQYF.

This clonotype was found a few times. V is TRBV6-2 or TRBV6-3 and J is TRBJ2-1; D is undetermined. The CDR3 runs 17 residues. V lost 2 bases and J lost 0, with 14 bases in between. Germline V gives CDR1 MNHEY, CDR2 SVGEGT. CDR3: CASSYPSWQSSYNEQFF. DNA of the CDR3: TGTGCCAGCAGTTACCCCTCCTGGCAGAGCTCCTACAATGAGCAGTTCTTC.

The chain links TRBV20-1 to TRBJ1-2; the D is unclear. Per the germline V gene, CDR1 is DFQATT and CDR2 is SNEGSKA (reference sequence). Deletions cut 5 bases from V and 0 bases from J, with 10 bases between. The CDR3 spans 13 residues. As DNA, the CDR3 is TGCAGTGCTTTTGATACTTCTAACTATGGCTACACCTTC. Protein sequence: CSAFDTSNYGYTF.

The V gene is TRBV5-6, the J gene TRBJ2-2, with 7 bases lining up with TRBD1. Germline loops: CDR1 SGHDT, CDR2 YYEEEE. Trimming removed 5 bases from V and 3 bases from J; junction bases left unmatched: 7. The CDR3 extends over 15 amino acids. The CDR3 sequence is CASRTGTAYTGELFF. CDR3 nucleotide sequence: TGTGCCAGCAGGACCGGGACAGCTTACACCGGGGAGCTGTTTTTT.

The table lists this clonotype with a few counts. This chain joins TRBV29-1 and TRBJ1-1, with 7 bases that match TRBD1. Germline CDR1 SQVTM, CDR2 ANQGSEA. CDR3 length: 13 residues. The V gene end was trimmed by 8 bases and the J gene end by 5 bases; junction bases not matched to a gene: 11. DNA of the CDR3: TGCAGCACCATAGGGGGCTTGGAGACTGAAGCTTTCTTT. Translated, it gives CSTIGGLETEAFF.

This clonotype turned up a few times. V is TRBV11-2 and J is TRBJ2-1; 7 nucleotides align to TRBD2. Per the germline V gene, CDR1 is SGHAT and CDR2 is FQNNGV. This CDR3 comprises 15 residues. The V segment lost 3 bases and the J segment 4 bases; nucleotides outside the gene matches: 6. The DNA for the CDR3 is TGTGCCAGCAGCTTCCGGGGGGACCCTTACAATGAGCAGTTCTTC. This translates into CASSFRGDPYNEQFF.

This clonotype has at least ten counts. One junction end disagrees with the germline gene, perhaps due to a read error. CDR3: CASSLGTVGDEQFF. The CDR3 nucleotides read TGTGCTAGCAGCTTAGGGACAGTGGGTGATGAGCAGTTCTTC. The chain links TRBV7-7 to TRBJ2-1, with 7 positions matching TRBD1. The germline gives CDR1 SSHAT, CDR2 FNYEAQ (reference sequence). The CDR3 covers 14 residues. The full variable domain, its missing parts supplied by reference TRBV7-7 and TRBJ2-1, is GAGVSQSPRYKVTKRGQDVTLRCDPISSHATLYWYQQALGQGPEFLTYFNYEAQPDKSGLPSDRFSAERPEGSISTLTIQRTEQRDSAMYRCASSLGTVGDEQFFGPGTRLTVL.

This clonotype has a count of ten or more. The CDR3 loop reads CASSMFTGANTGELFF. CDR3 bases: TGTGCCAGCAGCATGTTCACGGGGGCTAACACCGGGGAGCTGTTTTTT. The V call is TRBV7-9, the J call TRBJ2-2; either TRBD1 or TRBD2 may fit D (6 bases each). V was shortened by 5 bases and J by 2 bases, with 15 bases between the two germline ends. Germline V lookup: CDR1 SEHNR, CDR2 FQNEAQ (reference sequence). This CDR3 spans 16 amino acids.

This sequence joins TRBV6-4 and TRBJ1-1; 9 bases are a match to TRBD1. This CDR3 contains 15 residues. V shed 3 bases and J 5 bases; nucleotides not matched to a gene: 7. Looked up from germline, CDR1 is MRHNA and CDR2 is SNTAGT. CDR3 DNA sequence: TGTGCCAGCAGTGAACAGGGACAGGGCAAAACTGAAGCTTTCTTT. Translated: CASSEQGQGKTEAFF.

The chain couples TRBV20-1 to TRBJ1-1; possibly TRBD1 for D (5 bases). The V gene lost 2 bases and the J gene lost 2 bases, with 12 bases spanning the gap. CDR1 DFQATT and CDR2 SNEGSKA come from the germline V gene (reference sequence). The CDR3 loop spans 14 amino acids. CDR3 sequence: CSARKGAGNTEAFF. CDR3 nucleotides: TGCAGTGCTAGAAAAGGGGCGGGAAACACTGAAGCTTTCTTT.

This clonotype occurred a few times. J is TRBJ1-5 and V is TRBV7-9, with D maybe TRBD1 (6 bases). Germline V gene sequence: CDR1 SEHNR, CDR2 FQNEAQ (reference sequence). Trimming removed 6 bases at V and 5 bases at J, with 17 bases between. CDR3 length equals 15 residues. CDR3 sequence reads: CASSPKGGPHQPQHF. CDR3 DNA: TGTGCCAGCAGTCCCAAGGGGGGACCCCATCAGCCCCAGCATTTT.

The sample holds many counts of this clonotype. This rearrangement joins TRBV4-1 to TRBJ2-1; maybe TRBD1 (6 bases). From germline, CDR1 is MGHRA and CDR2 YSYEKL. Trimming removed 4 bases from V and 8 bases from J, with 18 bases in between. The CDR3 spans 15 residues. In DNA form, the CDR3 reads TGCGCCAGCAGCCCTACTGGACCCAGGGGAGATGAGCAGTTCTTC. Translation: CASSPTGPRGDEQFF.

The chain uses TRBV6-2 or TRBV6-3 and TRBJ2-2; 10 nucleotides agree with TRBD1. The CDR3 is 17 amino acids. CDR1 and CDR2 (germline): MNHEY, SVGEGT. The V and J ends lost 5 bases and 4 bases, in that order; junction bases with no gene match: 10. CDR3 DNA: TGTGCCAGCAGTACGAGACAGGGGGCGCCGGGCACCGGGGAGCTGTTTTTT. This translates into CASSTRQGAPGTGELFF.

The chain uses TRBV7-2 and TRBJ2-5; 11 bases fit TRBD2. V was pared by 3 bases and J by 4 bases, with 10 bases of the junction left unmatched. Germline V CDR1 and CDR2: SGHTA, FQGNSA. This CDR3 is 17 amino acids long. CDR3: CASSFLAGGLPSETQYF. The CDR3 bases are TGTGCCAGCAGCTTCCTAGCGGGGGGCCTCCCCTCAGAGACCCAGTACTTC.

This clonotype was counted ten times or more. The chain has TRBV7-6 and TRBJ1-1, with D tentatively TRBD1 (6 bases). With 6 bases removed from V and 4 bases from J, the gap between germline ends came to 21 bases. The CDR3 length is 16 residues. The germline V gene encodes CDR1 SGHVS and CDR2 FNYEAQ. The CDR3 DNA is TGTGCCAGCAGTTTCGGACAGTACATCGGGGCCACTGAAGCTTTCTTT. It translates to CASSFGQYIGATEAFF.

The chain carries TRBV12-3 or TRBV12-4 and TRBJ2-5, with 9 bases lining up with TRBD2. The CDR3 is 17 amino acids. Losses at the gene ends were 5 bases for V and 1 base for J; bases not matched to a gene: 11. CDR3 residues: CASSPGWVAGVQETQYF. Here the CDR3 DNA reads TGTGCCAGCAGTCCCGGGTGGGTAGCGGGGGTCCAAGAGACCCAGTACTTC.